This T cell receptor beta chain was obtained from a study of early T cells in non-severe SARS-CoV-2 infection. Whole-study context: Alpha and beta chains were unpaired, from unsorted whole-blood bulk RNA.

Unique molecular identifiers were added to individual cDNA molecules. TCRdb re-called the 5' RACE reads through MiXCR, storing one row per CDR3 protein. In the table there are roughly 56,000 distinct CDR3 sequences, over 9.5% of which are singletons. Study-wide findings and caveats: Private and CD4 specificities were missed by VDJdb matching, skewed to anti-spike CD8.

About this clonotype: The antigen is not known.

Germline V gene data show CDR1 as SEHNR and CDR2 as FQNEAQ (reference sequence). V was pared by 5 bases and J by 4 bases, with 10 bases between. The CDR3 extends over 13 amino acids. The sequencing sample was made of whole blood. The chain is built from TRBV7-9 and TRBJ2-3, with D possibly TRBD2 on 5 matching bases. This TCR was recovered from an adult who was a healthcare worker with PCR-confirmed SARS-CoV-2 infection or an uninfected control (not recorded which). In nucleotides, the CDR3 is TGTGCCAGCAGCCGCCCGGGGTCAGATACGCAGTATTTT. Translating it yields CASSRPGSDTQYF.